The clone carrying this T cell receptor (beta chain) was found once. Its antigen is unknown. The ends were cut back, 5 bases at V and 2 bases at J, with 11 bases in the middle. The length of the CDR3 is 14 residues. Germline values: CDR1 SGHAT, CDR2 FQNNGV. The source of the sample is a study of T cell responses to AZD1222 COVID-19 vaccine. Whole-study context: The analysis combined second doses at about 4 or about 12 weeks.

Generated by immunoSEQ multiplex PCR, the TCRdb table keeps only in-frame clones and is missing some. The profile shows approximately 100,000 clones, 75% to 95% of them singletons. Study-wide results and limits: Nearly half of unique spike-specific TCRs reportedly avoided B.1.351 and B.1.1.7 mutated regions. Baseline seropositivity occurred in only six AZD1222 recipients.

This specimen consisted of peripheral blood, obtained on day 0 of AZD1222 vaccination. J is TRBJ2-3 and V is TRBV11-2; a weak D match, TRBD2 (7 bases). The source is an adult in good health. CDR3 DNA sequence: TGTGCCAGCAGCCCCGGGGGGCCCACAGATACGCAGTATTTT. This translates into CASSPGGPTDTQYF.